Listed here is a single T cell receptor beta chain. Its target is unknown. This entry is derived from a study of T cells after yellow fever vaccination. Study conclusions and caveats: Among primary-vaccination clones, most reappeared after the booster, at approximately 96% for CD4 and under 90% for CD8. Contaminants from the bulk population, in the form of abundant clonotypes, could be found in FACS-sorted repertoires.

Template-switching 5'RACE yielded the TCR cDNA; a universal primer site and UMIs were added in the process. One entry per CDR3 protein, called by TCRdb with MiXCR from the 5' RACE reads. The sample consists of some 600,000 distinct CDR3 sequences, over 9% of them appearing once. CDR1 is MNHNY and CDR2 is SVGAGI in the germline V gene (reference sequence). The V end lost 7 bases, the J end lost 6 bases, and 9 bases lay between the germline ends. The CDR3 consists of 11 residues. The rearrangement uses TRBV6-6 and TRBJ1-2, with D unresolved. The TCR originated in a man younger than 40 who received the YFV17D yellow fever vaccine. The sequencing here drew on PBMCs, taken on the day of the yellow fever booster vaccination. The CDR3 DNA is TGTGCCAGCATCGATGGGAATGGCTACACCTTC. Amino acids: CASIDGNGYTF.